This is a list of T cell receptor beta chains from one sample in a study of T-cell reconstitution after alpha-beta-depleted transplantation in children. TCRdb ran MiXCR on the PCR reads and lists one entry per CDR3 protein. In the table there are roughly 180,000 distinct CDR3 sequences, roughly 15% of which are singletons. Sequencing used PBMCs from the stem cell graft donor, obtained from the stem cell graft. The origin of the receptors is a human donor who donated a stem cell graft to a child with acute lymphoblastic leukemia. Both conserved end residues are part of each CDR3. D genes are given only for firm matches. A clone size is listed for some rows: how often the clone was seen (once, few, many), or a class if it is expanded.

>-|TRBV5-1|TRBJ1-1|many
CASSPEGGTEAFF
TGCGCCAGCAGCCCGGAAGGCGGCACTGAAGCTTTCTTT
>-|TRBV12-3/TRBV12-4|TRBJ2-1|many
CASRPRGEYNEQFF
TGTGCCAGCAGACCAAGAGGGGAGTACAATGAGCAGTTCTTC
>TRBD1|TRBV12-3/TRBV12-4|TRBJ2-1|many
CASRETGSSSYNEQFF
TGTGCCAGCAGGGAGACAGGGAGCAGCTCCTACAATGAGCAGTTCTTC
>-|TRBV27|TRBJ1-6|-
CASSLEGSNYYNSPLHF
TGTGCCAGCAGTTTGGAGGGGTCCAACTATTATAATTCACCCCTCCACTTT
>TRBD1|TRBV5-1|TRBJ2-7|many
CASSLSGTDLGEQYF
TGCGCCAGCAGTCTATCCGGGACAGACCTCGGGGAGCAGTACTTC
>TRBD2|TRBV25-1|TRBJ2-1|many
CASSGQRDYNEQFF
TGTGCCAGCAGTGGACAGCGGGACTACAATGAGCAGTTCTTC
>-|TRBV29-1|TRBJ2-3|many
CSVKPDGRDTQYF
TGCAGCGTTAAACCGGACGGGAGAGATACGCAGTATTTT
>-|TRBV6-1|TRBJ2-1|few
CASIGLSSPNLNEQFF
TGTGCCAGCATCGGACTTAGCTCCCCTAACTTAAATGAGCAGTTCTTC
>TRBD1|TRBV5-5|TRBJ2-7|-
CASSLGGQAFYEQYF
TGTGCCAGCAGCTTGGGGGGACAGGCGTTCTACGAGCAGTACTTC
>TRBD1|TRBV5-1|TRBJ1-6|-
CASRNDRAYNSPLHF
TGCGCCAGCCGAAACGACAGGGCCTATAATTCACCCCTCCACTTT
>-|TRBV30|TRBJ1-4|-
CAWSLGNQDSEKLFF
TGTGCCTGGAGTTTAGGGAACCAAGATAGTGAAAAACTGTTTTTT
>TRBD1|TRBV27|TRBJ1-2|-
CASSARPHRGEGGYTF
TGTGCCAGCAGCGCCAGGCCGCACAGGGGAGAGGGGGGCTACACCTTC
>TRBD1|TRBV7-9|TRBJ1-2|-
CASSRPQGGYGYTF
TGTGCCAGCAGCCGTCCACAGGGGGGTTATGGCTACACCTTC
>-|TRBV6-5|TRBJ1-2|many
CASSSPRQSLYGYTF
TGTGCCAGCAGTTCCCCAAGACAGTCCTTGTATGGCTACACCTTC
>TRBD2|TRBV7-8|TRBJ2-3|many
CASSPRFEGGPRDTQYF
TGTGCCAGCAGCCCCCGCTTTGAGGGAGGGCCTCGAGATACGCAGTATTTT